These T cell receptor beta chains were read from a single sample in a study of shared T cell receptors in the human thymus. The assay was immunoSEQ multiplex PCR, and TCRdb's table has in-frame clones only and misses some. In the table there are hundreds of thousands of clones, roughly 90% of which are singletons. Another study also made use of these data, one on human thymus T cells.

Sequencing was done on a sample of thymocytes. The receptors come from a boy under two years old with a congenital heart defect. CDR3s include the opening cysteine and the closing phenylalanine or tryptophan. D genes are given only for firm matches. Size tells how often a clone was seen (once, few, many) or the class of an expanded clone, and some rows leave it out.

j_gene	abundance	v_gene	d_gene	CDR3nt	CDR3aa
TRBJ1-2	NA	TRBV5-6	NA	TGTGCCAGCAGCTTCCGTGGCCTACCTAGGACAGCAAGATATGGCTACACCTTC	CASSFRGLPRTARYGYTF
TRBJ2-4	NA	TRBV11-2	TRBD2	TGTGCCAGCAGTCTAGCGGGGCTAGCCAAAAACATTCAGTACTTC	CASSLAGLAKNIQYF
TRBJ1-2	NA	TRBV5-6	NA	TGTGCCAGCAGCTTGCAGGGCAGGGAATCCTATGGCTACACCTTC	CASSLQGRESYGYTF
TRBJ2-7	NA	TRBV5-1	NA	TGCGCCAGCAGCTTGGGTGACGGGGGAAGAAGCTACGAGCAGTACTTC	CASSLGDGGRSYEQYF
TRBJ2-1	NA	TRBV5-5	NA	TGTGCCAGCAGCTTTAGGCAGGGGATCCATGAGCAGTTCTTC	CASSFRQGIHEQFF
TRBJ2-7	once	TRBV4-3	NA	TGCGCCAGCAGCCAAGACCAGGGGAGCTCCTACGAGCAGTACTTC	CASSQDQGSSYEQYF
TRBJ2-6	NA	TRBV7-3	TRBD1	TGTGCCAGCAGCTTGGACAGGGGGCAGGTGACTGGGGCCAACGTCCTGACTTTC	CASSLDRGQVTGANVLTF
TRBJ2-1	NA	TRBV30	TRBD2	TGTGCCTGGAGTCACCCGTGGGGGGGACTCACCTCGCATGAGCAGTTCTTC	CAWSHPWGGLTSHEQFF
TRBJ1-3	NA	TRBV4-3	NA	TGCGCCAGCAGCCCTACCGCTTTTGGGAGCTCTGGAAACACCATATATTTT	CASSPTAFGSSGNTIYF
TRBJ1-2	NA	TRBV7-2	TRBD1	TGTGCCAGCAGCCCGGACAGGGGAGGCTATGGCTACACCTTC	CASSPDRGGYGYTF
TRBJ2-1	NA	TRBV14	NA	TGTGCCAGCAGCCAAGATGGGGAAGGGGCCAACAATGAGCAGTTCTTC	CASSQDGEGANNEQFF
TRBJ1-5	NA	TRBV4-1	NA	TGCGCCAGCAGCCCCGTCGGACGGGATAGCAATCAGCCCCAGCATTTT	CASSPVGRDSNQPQHF
TRBJ2-3	NA	TRBV5-4	NA	TGTGCCAGCAGCTTGGCCTCTCGGGTCGGGGGCACAGATACGCAGTATTTT	CASSLASRVGGTDTQYF
TRBJ2-3	NA	TRBV4-3	TRBD2	TGCGCCAGCAGCCAAGGTGGAGCGGGAGGGCCAGATACGCAGTATTTT	CASSQGGAGGPDTQYF
TRBJ2-1	NA	TRBV14	TRBD2	TGTGCCAGCAGCCCGTCCCGGACTAGCGGAAAGAGCTCCTACAATGAGCAGTTCTTC	CASSPSRTSGKSSYNEQFF
TRBJ1-5	NA	TRBV7-2	NA	TGTGCCAGCAGCTTAGCGGGGTCTGAGGGTTCCTTCAATCAGCCCCAGCATTTT	CASSLAGSEGSFNQPQHF
TRBJ2-7	NA	TRBV27	NA	TGTGCCAGCAGTTTCCCTATGGGTAGCGTCCCCTCCTACGAGCAGTACTTC	CASSFPMGSVPSYEQYF
TRBJ2-1	NA	TRBV7-9	TRBD1	TGTGCCAGCAGCTCGACCGAGGTAGGACAGGGCCACAATGAGCAGTTCTTC	CASSSTEVGQGHNEQFF
TRBJ1-2	few	TRBV6-4	TRBD1	TGTGCCAGCAGTGAACGACAGGGGGACTATGGCTACACCTTC	CASSERQGDYGYTF
TRBJ2-7	NA	TRBV14	TRBD2	TGTGCCAGCAGCCCCTTACAGGTCAGATGGCCTAGCGGGAGCTACGAGCAGTACTTC	CASSPLQVRWPSGSYEQYF
TRBJ2-3	NA	TRBV7-8	NA	TGTGCCAGCAGCTTACATTCGGCGGACGCCCAGGGGGAGGCAGATACGCAGTATTTT	CASSLHSADAQGEADTQYF
TRBJ2-7	NA	TRBV10-1	TRBD2	TGCGCCAGCAGTGAGCGGCTAGCGGGAGGTAGGGCCGAGCAGTACTTC	CASSERLAGGRAEQYF
TRBJ2-6	NA	TRBV19	TRBD1	TGTGCCAGTAGAGGGACAGCCTACTCTGGGGCCAACGTCCTGACTTTC	CASRGTAYSGANVLTF
TRBJ2-3	NA	TRBV30	NA	TGTGCCTGCCCCGCTAGTCTCCGCACAGATACGCAGTATTTT	CACPASLRTDTQYF